Listed below are T cell receptor beta chains from one sample, sequenced in a study of blood T cells in healthy people across ages. Via MiXCR, TCRdb re-called the 5' RACE reads, giving one row per CDR3 protein. The table includes about 810,000 distinct CDR3 sequences, around 34% detected once. Input material: blood. Every receptor here comes from a man younger than 35 in good health. CDR3s include the opening cysteine and the closing phenylalanine or tryptophan. The order of the fields is J gene, V gene, clone size, CDR3 protein. The size entry is marked missing in some rows and otherwise reads once, few, many or a size class.

J gene: TRBJ1-2
V gene: TRBV4-2
clone size: few
CDR3 protein: CASSQEQQGARGYTF

J gene: TRBJ1-4
V gene: TRBV21-1
clone size: few
CDR3 protein: CASTPGTAINEKLFF

J gene: TRBJ2-7
V gene: TRBV25-1
clone size: many
CDR3 protein: CASSGYRGLKDEQYF

J gene: -
V gene: TRBV20-1
clone size: -
CDR3 protein: CSARALRGGSPYNEQYF

J gene: TRBJ2-1
V gene: TRBV7-2
clone size: -
CDR3 protein: CASSLQGNSYNEQFF

J gene: TRBJ2-2
V gene: TRBV4-3
clone size: -
CDR3 protein: CASSPRAGRDNTGELFF

J gene: TRBJ2-5
V gene: TRBV30
clone size: once
CDR3 protein: CAWGGRLTNEQYF

J gene: TRBJ2-2
V gene: TRBV14
clone size: -
CDR3 protein: CASSQVALINTGELFF

J gene: TRBJ2-5
V gene: TRBV4-1
clone size: few
CDR3 protein: CASSQSASRDEQYF

J gene: TRBJ1-1
V gene: TRBV30
clone size: -
CDR3 protein: CAWGGQGKTEAFF

J gene: TRBJ2-5
V gene: TRBV4-3
clone size: -
CDR3 protein: CAGSQNTGTTETQYF

J gene: TRBJ2-1
V gene: TRBV5-1
clone size: -
CDR3 protein: CASSSRDRFFHEQFF

J gene: TRBJ1-4
V gene: TRBV5-1
clone size: -
CDR3 protein: CASSPGTGEGGLFF

J gene: TRBJ2-3
V gene: TRBV5-1
clone size: -
CDR3 protein: CASSSDRAWTDTQYF

J gene: TRBJ2-3
V gene: TRBV5-5
clone size: many
CDR3 protein: CASSMGPHPDTQYF

J gene: TRBJ1-5
V gene: TRBV6-2/TRBV6-3
clone size: -
CDR3 protein: CASSLLRRQPQHF

J gene: TRBJ2-1
V gene: TRBV5-1
clone size: few
CDR3 protein: CASSPNDGPSNEQFF

J gene: TRBJ2-5
V gene: TRBV7-9
clone size: few
CDR3 protein: CASSLERGKETQYF

J gene: TRBJ2-1
V gene: TRBV4-3
clone size: few
CDR3 protein: CASSQDLRAHNEQFF

J gene: TRBJ2-3
V gene: TRBV6-2/TRBV6-3
clone size: once
CDR3 protein: CASQEGGPDTQYF

J gene: TRBJ1-1
V gene: TRBV29-1
clone size: -
CDR3 protein: CSVEPIHPLGYPEAFF

J gene: TRBJ2-1
V gene: TRBV3-1
clone size: -
CDR3 protein: CASSHSRGRALYNEQFF

J gene: TRBJ1-4
V gene: TRBV2
clone size: -
CDR3 protein: CASSYYGVTNEKLFF

J gene: TRBJ1-6
V gene: TRBV18
clone size: few
CDR3 protein: CASSPQTGQASPLHF

J gene: -
V gene: TRBV29-1
clone size: -
CDR3 protein: CSVEGVSSGGPRGETQYF

J gene: TRBJ1-5
V gene: TRBV4-2
clone size: -
CDR3 protein: CASSHRSDRDNQPQHF

J gene: TRBJ2-5
V gene: TRBV18
clone size: many
CDR3 protein: CASSLNVEVQETQYF

J gene: TRBJ2-3
V gene: TRBV29-1
clone size: many
CDR3 protein: CSVCPPTGDTQYF

J gene: TRBJ2-1
V gene: TRBV12-3/TRBV12-4
clone size: -
CDR3 protein: CASSGGGTEEQFF

J gene: TRBJ2-5
V gene: TRBV12-3/TRBV12-4
clone size: -
CDR3 protein: CASTQRRGPQETQYF

J gene: TRBJ2-7
V gene: TRBV7-9
clone size: many
CDR3 protein: CASSLAGSEQYF

J gene: TRBJ2-6
V gene: TRBV5-6
clone size: -
CDR3 protein: CASSVLGANVLTF

J gene: TRBJ2-3
V gene: TRBV15
clone size: -
CDR3 protein: CATSPASKVADTQYF

J gene: TRBJ1-6
V gene: TRBV7-3
clone size: few
CDR3 protein: CASSSITGPLHF

J gene: TRBJ1-2
V gene: TRBV2
clone size: -
CDR3 protein: CASRRRESRDYGYTF

J gene: TRBJ2-5
V gene: TRBV7-9
clone size: -
CDR3 protein: CASSLAGRPNEQYF

J gene: TRBJ2-1
V gene: TRBV12-3/TRBV12-4
clone size: many
CDR3 protein: CASSFPYGGAYNEQFF

J gene: TRBJ1-2
V gene: TRBV5-1
clone size: -
CDR3 protein: CASSLGDRLAGYTF

J gene: TRBJ1-2
V gene: TRBV28
clone size: -
CDR3 protein: CASSPGTGKYDYTF

J gene: TRBJ2-3
V gene: TRBV3-1
clone size: few
CDR3 protein: CASSQQGLEKATQYF

J gene: TRBJ1-6
V gene: TRBV12-3/TRBV12-4
clone size: few
CDR3 protein: CASNPWQLNSPLHF

J gene: TRBJ2-1
V gene: TRBV20-1
clone size: once
CDR3 protein: CSARGGLAGSYNEQFF

J gene: TRBJ1-2
V gene: TRBV20-1
clone size: -
CDR3 protein: CSGGGINYGYIF

J gene: TRBJ2-1
V gene: TRBV7-8
clone size: -
CDR3 protein: CASSLARPINEQFF

J gene: TRBJ1-5
V gene: TRBV20-1
clone size: few
CDR3 protein: CSARESFMGSNQPQHF

J gene: TRBJ2-3
V gene: TRBV5-1
clone size: many
CDR3 protein: CASSPDAGDTQYF